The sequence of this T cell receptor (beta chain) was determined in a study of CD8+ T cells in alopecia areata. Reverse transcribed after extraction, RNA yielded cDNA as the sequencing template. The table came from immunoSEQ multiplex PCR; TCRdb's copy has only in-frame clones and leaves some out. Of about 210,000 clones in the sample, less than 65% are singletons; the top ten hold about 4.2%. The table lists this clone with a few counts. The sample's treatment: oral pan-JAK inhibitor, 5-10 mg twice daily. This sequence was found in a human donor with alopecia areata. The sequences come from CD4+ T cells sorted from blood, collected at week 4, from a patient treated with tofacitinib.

CDR3 sequence: CASSPRQPGTNEKLFF. The CDR3 DNA reads TGTGCCAGCAGCCCCCGACAGCCGGGAACTAATGAAAAACTGTTTTTT. This chain connects TRBV7-2 to TRBJ1-4, with TRBD1 as a possible D gene (5 bases). This CDR3 has 16 residues. The germline V gene has CDR1 SGHTA and CDR2 FQGNSA. Trimming took 5 bases from V and 1 from J, leaving 14 bases between them. The full variable domain, completed using reference TRBV7-2 and TRBJ1-4, is GAGVSQSPSNKVTEKGKDVELRCDPISGHTALYWYRQSLGQGLEFLIYFQGNSAPDKSGLPSDRFSAERTGGSVSTLTIQRTQQEDSAVYLCASSPRQPGTNEKLFFGSGTQLSVL.